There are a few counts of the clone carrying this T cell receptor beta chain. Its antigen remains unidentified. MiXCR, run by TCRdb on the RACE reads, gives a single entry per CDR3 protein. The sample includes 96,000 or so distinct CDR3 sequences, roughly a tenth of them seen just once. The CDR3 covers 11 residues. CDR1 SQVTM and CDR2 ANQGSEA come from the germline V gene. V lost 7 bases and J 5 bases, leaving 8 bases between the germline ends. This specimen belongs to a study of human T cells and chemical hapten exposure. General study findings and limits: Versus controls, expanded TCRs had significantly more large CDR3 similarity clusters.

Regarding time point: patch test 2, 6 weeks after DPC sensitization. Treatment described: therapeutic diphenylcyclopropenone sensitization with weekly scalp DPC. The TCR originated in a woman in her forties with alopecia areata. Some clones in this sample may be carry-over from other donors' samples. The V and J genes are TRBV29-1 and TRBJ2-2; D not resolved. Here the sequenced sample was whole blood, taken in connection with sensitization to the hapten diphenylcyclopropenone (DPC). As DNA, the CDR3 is TGCAGCGGGGCCGGGACCGGGGAGCTGTTTTTT. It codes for CSGAGTGELFF.